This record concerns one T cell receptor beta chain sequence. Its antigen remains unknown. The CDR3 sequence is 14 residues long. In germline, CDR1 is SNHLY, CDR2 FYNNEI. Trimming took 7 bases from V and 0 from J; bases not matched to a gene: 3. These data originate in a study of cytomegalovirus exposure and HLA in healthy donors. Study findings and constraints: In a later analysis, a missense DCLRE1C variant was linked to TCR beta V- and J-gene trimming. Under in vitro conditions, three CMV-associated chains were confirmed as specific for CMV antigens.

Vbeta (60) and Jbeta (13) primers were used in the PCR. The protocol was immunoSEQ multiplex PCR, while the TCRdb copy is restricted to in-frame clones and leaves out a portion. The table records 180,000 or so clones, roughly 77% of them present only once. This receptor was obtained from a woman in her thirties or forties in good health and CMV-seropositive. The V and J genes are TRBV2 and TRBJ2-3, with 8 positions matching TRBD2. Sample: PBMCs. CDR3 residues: CASTTSASTDTQYF. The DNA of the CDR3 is TGTGCCAGCACGACTAGCGCGAGCACAGATACGCAGTATTTT.